Shown below are 21 T cell receptor beta chains from a single sample sequenced in a study of T cell clonality in common variable immunodeficiency (dated by TCRdb to 2013 to 2016). Receptor amplification or capture employed the immunoSEQ multiplex PCR assay. TCRdb took over this immuneACCESS table, retaining in-frame rearrangements with V and J assigned. Such tables are incomplete; in checked studies, under half of the missing clones stem from an unresolved V gene, and the remainder is unexplained. In this sample the table shows about 33,000 clones, and no singletons are among them. Roughly 4.5% of the sample is taken by the ten largest. Sequenced input: peripheral blood mononuclear cells. Every receptor here comes from a person aged 18 to 69 in good health.

This clone was counted only a few times. The read finishes 3 residues shy of the CDR3 end, and the germline J gene is used to complete it. V gene TRBV18 combines with J gene TRBJ2-4; TRBD1 is a possible D gene (6 bases). The CDR3 runs to 11 residues. Germline values: CDR1 KGHSH, CDR2 LQKENI. The CDR3 loop is CASSGTLGQYF. The covered CDR3 bases are TGTGCCAGCTCCGGGACACTAGGT. The entire variable domain, with the rest obtained from reference TRBV18 and TRBJ2-4, is as follows: NAGVMQNPRHLVRRRGQEARLRCSPMKGHSHVYWYRQLPEEGLKFMVYLQKENIIDESGMPKERFSAEFPKEGPSILRIQQVVRGDSAAYFCASSGTLGQYFGAGTRLSVL.

This clone was picked up many times. The CDR3 extends 3 residues past the end of the read, so its final part is completed from the germline J gene. J is TRBJ2-2 and V is TRBV7-2; TRBD1 agrees at 7 bases. The CDR3 length is 15 residues. The germline CDR1 and CDR2 sequences are SGHTA and FQGNSA. V shed 2 bases and J 0 bases; nucleotides not matched to a gene: 0. CDR3 bases read: TGTGCCAGCAGCTTACAGGGGGCGAACACCGGGGAG. Amino acids: CASSLQGANTGE. The full CDR3 protein is CASSLQGANTGELFF.

The sample holds a few counts of this clone. A read error may explain this, as a much larger clone is one base away. The CDR3 end is not reached by the read, which stops 3 residues before it; the germline J gene fills it in. The rearrangement links TRBV5-1 to TRBJ2-5; possible D gene TRBD1, 6 bases. This CDR3 is built from 13 residues. The germline gives CDR1 SGHRS, CDR2 YFSETQ. The covered CDR3 bases are TGCGCCAGCAGCTTATGGGGGCCAGATACC. Protein: CASSLWGPDT. The full CDR3 reads CASSLWGPDTQYF.

For this clone: Read coverage stops 3 residues before the CDR3 terminus; the germline J gene supplies the remainder. The chain couples TRBV30 to TRBJ2-6; TRBD1 is a possible D gene (6 bases). This CDR3 contains 16 residues. The V end lost 3 bases, the J end lost 0 bases, and 12 bases lay between the germline ends. In germline, CDR1 is GTSNPN, CDR2 SVGIG (reference sequence). The CDR3 bases that were read are TGTGCCTGGAGCCGGGACATTCTCTCTGGGGCCAACGTC. This gives the protein CAWSRDILSGANV. The whole CDR3 protein is CAWSRDILSGANVLTF.

This clone has a count of ten or more. The read ends 3 residues early relative to the CDR3; the germline J gene fills the gap. This sequence joins TRBV5-1 and TRBJ2-2; 7 nucleotides agree with TRBD2. CDR3 size: 15 residues. CDR1 SGHRS and CDR2 YFSETQ come from the germline V gene. J gave up 8 bases and V 1 base, and 8 bases lay outside the gene matches. The CDR3: CASSLTSGVEGELFF. CDR3 bases read: TGCGCCAGCAGCTTGACCAGCGGGGTAGAGGGGGAG.

A few counts support this clone. From the germline J gene comes the end of the CDR3, since the read stops 3 residues before it. The J gene is TRBJ1-1, the V gene TRBV7-2; TRBD1 aligns across 10 bases. V lost 4 bases and J lost 5; bases outside the gene matches: 1. The CDR3 is made up of 13 amino acids. Germline V lookup: CDR1 SGHTA, CDR2 FQGNSA. The covered CDR3 bases are TGTGCCAGCAGCTCGGACAGGGGGACTGAA. Protein: CASSSDRGTE. The CDR3 reads in full as CASSSDRGTEAFF.

This clone was recorded many times. The missing CDR3 end, 3 residues past where the read stops, is filled in from the germline J gene. This chain uses TRBV19 with TRBJ1-2, with D possibly matching TRBD1 (5 bases). In germline, CDR1 is LNHDA, CDR2 SQIVND (reference sequence). CDR3 length: 15 residues. Incomplete CDR3 DNA: TGTGCCAGTAGTACGGGGGACCAAAGTTCTATCGGC. Translating gives CASSTGDQSSIG. The full CDR3 is CASSTGDQSSIGYTF.

Points on this clone: This may be a read error: a much more frequent sequence differs by one nucleotide. The read ends 3 residues early relative to the CDR3; the germline J gene fills the gap. The rearrangement links TRBV7-3 to TRBJ2-1; D is unclear. This CDR3 has 14 amino acids. In germline, CDR1 is SGHTA, CDR2 FQGTGA. The sequenced part of the CDR3 DNA is TGTGCCAGCGGCTTAAGTTTCAGTTACAATGAG. Translating it yields CASGLSFSYNE. The entire CDR3 sequence reads CASGLSFSYNEQFF.

With regard to this clone: Read coverage stops 3 residues before the CDR3 terminus; the germline J gene supplies the remainder. The J gene is TRBJ1-2, the V gene TRBV19; tentatively, D is TRBD1 (6 bases). Germline CDR1 LNHDA, CDR2 SQIVND (reference sequence). The CDR3 totals 15 residues. The CDR3 bases that were read are TGTGCCAGTAGTATGGGGGCGGGGGGCACAGATACC. Protein product: CASSMGAGGTDT. The CDR3, in full, reads CASSMGAGGTDTYTF. The whole variable domain, filled in from reference TRBV19 and TRBJ1-2, reads DGGITQSPKYLFRKEGQNVTLSCEQNLNHDAMYWYRQDPGQGLRLIYYSQIVNDFQKGDIAEGYSVSREKKESFPLTVTSAQKNPTAFYLCASSMGAGGTDTYTFGSGTRLTVV.

Many counts were recorded for this clone. The read terminates 3 residues before the CDR3 end, so the remaining end is supplied by the germline J gene. The chain recombines TRBV7-3 with TRBJ2-6; the match to TRBD1 covers 12 bases. Per the germline V gene, CDR1 is SGHTA and CDR2 is FQGTGA. Trimming removed 5 bases from V and 2 bases from J; junction bases left unmatched: 4. The CDR3 spans 17 residues. This CDR3 is CASSPGQGAAGANVLTF. CDR3 DNA (partial): TGTGCCAGCAGCCCGGGACAGGGGGCTGCTGGGGCCAACGTC.

This clone appeared many times. The read comes to an end 3 residues before the CDR3 does, leaving the germline J gene to fill in the end. The V gene is TRBV6-1, the J gene TRBJ1-5, with 7 bases fitting TRBD1. Germline V gene data show CDR1 as MNHNS and CDR2 as SASEGT. The CDR3 contains 15 residues. V gave up 1 base and J gave up 2 bases; unmatched junction bases: 2. The CDR3 DNA, read in part, is TGTGCCAGCAGTGAAGTGGGGACAGGCAATCAGCCC. This sequence encodes CASSEVGTGNQP. The CDR3 in full is CASSEVGTGNQPQHF.

Ten or more counts support this clone. The CDR3 extends 3 residues past the end of the read, so its final part is completed from the germline J gene. The chain combines TRBV19 with TRBJ1-4; D perhaps matches TRBD1 (5 bases). V gave up 1 base and J gave up 4 bases, with 10 bases separating them. This CDR3 contains 15 residues. Germline CDR1 LNHDA, CDR2 SQIVND (reference sequence). CDR3 amino acids: CASSIGGSHNEKLFF. CDR3 bases read: TGTGCCAGTAGTATAGGGGGCTCCCATAATGAAAAA.

This clone was detected many times. Coverage ceases 3 residues before the CDR3 finishes, and the germline J gene fills in the end. The chain combines TRBV5-1 with TRBJ2-1; 11 bases align to TRBD2. V lost 6 bases, J lost 5 bases, and 10 bases stayed unmatched. The CDR3 sequence is 16 residues long. Per the germline V gene, CDR1 is SGHRS and CDR2 is YFSETQ. The sequenced part of the CDR3 DNA is TGCGCCAGCACATTCCACGGGACTAGCGGAAACAATGAG. Its protein is CASTFHGTSGNNE. The CDR3 in full is CASTFHGTSGNNEQFF. Full variable domain (missing parts from reference TRBV5-1 and TRBJ2-1): KAGVTQTPRYLIKTRGQQVTLSCSPISGHRSVSWYQQTPGQGLQFLFEYFSETQRNKGNFPGRFSGRQFSNSRSEMNVSTLELGDSALYLCASTFHGTSGNNEQFFGPGTRLTVL.

This clone was seen many times. The read terminates 3 residues ahead of where the CDR3 ends, so the germline J gene completes it. The chain couples TRBV10-2 to TRBJ2-3; TRBD1 aligns across 9 bases. Germline-derived CDR1 and CDR2 are WSHSY and SAAADI. Losses at the gene ends were 6 bases for V and 0 bases for J; bases not matched to a gene: 1. The CDR3 length is 14 residues. The CDR3 DNA, read in part, is TGCGCCAGCAGCGGACAGGGGAGCACAGATACG. As protein: CASSGQGSTDT. The whole CDR3 sequence reads CASSGQGSTDTQYF.

This clone was found a few times. The read falls 3 residues short of the CDR3 end, and the missing part is taken from the germline J gene. This chain joins TRBV6-1 and TRBJ2-4; TRBD2 matches at 9 bases. CDR1 and CDR2 from the germline V gene are MNHNS and SASEGT. This CDR3 comprises 14 residues. CDR3 protein: CASSENAGGRDQYF. Incomplete CDR3 DNA: TGTGCCAGCAGTGAAAATGCGGGAGGGCGGGAT.

A few counts support this clone. The read finishes 3 residues shy of the CDR3 end, and the germline J gene is used to complete it. The rearrangement joins TRBV11-3 to TRBJ2-1; 11 bases fit TRBD2. This CDR3 has 14 amino acids. J lost 7 bases, V lost 8 bases, and 7 bases had no gene match. Germline CDR1 reads SGHNT; CDR2 reads YENEEA. The CDR3 sequence is CASQFSSGGNEQFF. Partial CDR3 DNA: TGTGCCAGCCAATTCTCTAGCGGGGGGAATGAG.

Ten or more counts support this clone. Coverage ceases 3 residues before the CDR3 finishes, and the germline J gene fills in the end. The chain uses TRBV30 and TRBJ2-7; D is perhaps TRBD1 (6 bases). Germline CDR1 and CDR2: GTSNPN and SVGIG (reference sequence). The CDR3 extends over 12 amino acids. Trimming shortened V by 0 bases and J by 5 bases, and 8 bases separated the two germline ends. The CDR3 reads CAWSVGGNEQYF. The sequenced CDR3 bases are TGTGCCTGGAGTGTAGGGGGAAACGAG.

On this clone: The missing CDR3 end, 3 residues past where the read stops, is filled in from the germline J gene. This chain connects TRBV7-9 to TRBJ2-7, with 11 bases identical to TRBD1. This CDR3 has 14 amino acids. Trimming took 4 bases from V and 6 from J; bases not matched to a gene: 5. Germline CDR1 is SEHNR and CDR2 is FQNEAQ (reference sequence). This CDR3 reads CASSWDRGAREQYF. The covered CDR3 bases are TGTGCCAGCAGCTGGGACAGGGGGGCTCGCGAG. Variable domain in full (rest from reference TRBV7-9 and TRBJ2-7): DTGVSQNPRHKITKRGQNVTFRCDPISEHNRLYWYRQTLGQGPEFLTYFQNEAQLEKSRLLSDRFSAERPKGSFSTLEIQRTEQGDSAMYLCASSWDRGAREQYFGPGTRLTVT.

This clone was observed at least ten times. The read ends 3 residues early relative to the CDR3; the germline J gene fills the gap. This chain links TRBV12-3 or TRBV12-4 with TRBJ2-5; a possible D gene is TRBD1 (5 bases). Trimming left V 2 bases short and J 4 bases short, with 8 bases between. CDR3 length: 13 amino acids. CDR3 amino acids: CASSLPGIETQYF. Partial CDR3 DNA: TGTGCCAGCAGTTTACCAGGGATAGAGACC.

The sample holds a few counts of this clone. The read ends 3 residues early relative to the CDR3; the germline J gene fills the gap. V is TRBV2 and J is TRBJ2-2; TRBD2 aligns across 9 bases. The CDR3 consists of 17 residues. The germline CDR1 and CDR2 sequences are SNHLY and FYNNEI. After removal of 4 bases from V and 0 bases from J, the junction contained 6 bases not matched to a gene. The CDR3 is CASSATSGPSNTGELFF. The part of the CDR3 DNA that was read is TGTGCCAGCAGTGCTACTAGCGGGCCCTCGAACACCGGGGAG.

This clone came up many times. The read falls 3 residues short of the CDR3 end, and the missing part is taken from the germline J gene. Other DNA sequences of this sample code for an identical CDR3. The rearrangement links TRBV5-1 to TRBJ2-7; TRBD2 matches at 7 bases. Germline loops: CDR1 SGHRS, CDR2 YFSETQ. V gave up 1 base and J gave up 6 bases; unmatched junction bases: 13. CDR3 length: 16 residues. CDR3 DNA, as far as it was read: TGCGCCAGCAGCTTGAGTTTTGGCGGGAGTGGGGTCGAG. Translating gives CASSLSFGGSGVE. The whole CDR3 sequence is CASSLSFGGSGVEQYF.